This T cell receptor (beta chain) stems from a study of PD-L1 blockade in urothelial cancer. Study summary: Starting around 2014, patients were given atezolizumab (1,200 mg intravenously every 3 weeks). Analysis of blood occurred 3 weeks (second dose) and 6 weeks after treatment start.

Time point described: pretreatment peripheral blood. Produced via immunoSEQ multiplex PCR; TCRdb's table is partial and in-frame only. This table holds about 130,000 clones, around 84% found once. Broader study findings: Durable-benefit patients showed greater tumor-associated blood clone expansion at 3 weeks.

Of note for this clone: Its antigen is still unknown.

This TCR came from a man aged 50 to 60 with urothelial cancer. The material was PBMCs, obtained around atezolizumab (anti-PD-L1) treatment.

The CDR3 reads CASSSPHGTSGRSSSYNEQFF. The CDR3 region has the DNA TGTGCCAGCAGTTCGCCACATGGGACTAGCGGGAGGTCGAGCTCCTACAATGAGCAGTTCTTC. The chain recombines TRBV27 with TRBJ2-1, with 15 bases aligning to TRBD2. Germline CDR1 is MNHEY and CDR2 is SMNVEV (reference sequence). The CDR3 runs 21 residues. The V segment lost 4 bases and the J segment 0 bases; nucleotides outside the gene matches: 13.